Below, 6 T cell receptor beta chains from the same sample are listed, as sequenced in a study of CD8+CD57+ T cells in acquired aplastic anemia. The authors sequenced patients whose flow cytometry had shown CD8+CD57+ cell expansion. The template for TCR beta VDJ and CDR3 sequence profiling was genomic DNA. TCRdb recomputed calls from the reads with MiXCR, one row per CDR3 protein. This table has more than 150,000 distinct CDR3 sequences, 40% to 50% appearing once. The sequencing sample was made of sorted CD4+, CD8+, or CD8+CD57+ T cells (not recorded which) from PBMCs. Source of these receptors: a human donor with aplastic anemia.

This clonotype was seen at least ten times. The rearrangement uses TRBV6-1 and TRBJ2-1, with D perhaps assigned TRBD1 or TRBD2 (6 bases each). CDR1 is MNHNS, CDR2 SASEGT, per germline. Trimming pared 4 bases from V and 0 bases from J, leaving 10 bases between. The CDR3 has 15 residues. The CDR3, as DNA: TGTGCCAGCAGTGTACAGGGAGGCTCCTACAATGAGCAGTTCTTC. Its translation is CASSVQGGSYNEQFF.

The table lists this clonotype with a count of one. The DNA of the CDR3 is TGCGCCAGCAGCTTACAAGGGGGCGTTCGTAACGAGCAGTACTTC. It codes for CASSLQGGVRNEQYF. The chain joins TRBV5-1 to TRBJ2-7, with 7 nucleotides matching TRBD1. This CDR3 is 15 amino acids long. V lost 2 bases and J lost 5; bases outside the gene matches: 10. Germline CDR1 is SGHRS and CDR2 is YFSETQ.

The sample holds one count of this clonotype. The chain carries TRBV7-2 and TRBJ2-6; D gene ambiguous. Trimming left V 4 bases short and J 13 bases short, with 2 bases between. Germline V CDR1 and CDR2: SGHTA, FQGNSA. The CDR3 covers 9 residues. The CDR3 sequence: CASSSVLTF. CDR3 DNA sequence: TGTGCCAGCAGCTCGGTCCTGACTTTC. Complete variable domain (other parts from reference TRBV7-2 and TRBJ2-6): GAGVSQSPSNKVTEKGKDVELRCDPISGHTALYWYRQSLGQGLEFLIYFQGNSAPDKSGLPSDRFSAERTGGSVSTLTIQRTQQEDSAVYLCASSSVLTFGAGSRLTVL.

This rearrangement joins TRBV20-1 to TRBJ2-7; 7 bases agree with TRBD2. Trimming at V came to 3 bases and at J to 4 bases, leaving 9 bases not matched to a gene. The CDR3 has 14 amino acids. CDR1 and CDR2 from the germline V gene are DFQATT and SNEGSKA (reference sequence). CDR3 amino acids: CSASFGSGSYEQYF. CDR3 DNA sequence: TGCAGTGCTAGTTTTGGTAGCGGGTCTTACGAGCAGTACTTC.

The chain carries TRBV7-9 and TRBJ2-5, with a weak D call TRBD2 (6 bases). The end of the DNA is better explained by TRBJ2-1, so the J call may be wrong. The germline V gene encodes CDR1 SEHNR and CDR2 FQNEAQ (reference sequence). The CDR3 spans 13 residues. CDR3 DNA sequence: TGTGCCAGCAGCCATAGCGGAGCGGGTGAGCAGTTCTTC. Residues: CASSHSGAGEQFF.

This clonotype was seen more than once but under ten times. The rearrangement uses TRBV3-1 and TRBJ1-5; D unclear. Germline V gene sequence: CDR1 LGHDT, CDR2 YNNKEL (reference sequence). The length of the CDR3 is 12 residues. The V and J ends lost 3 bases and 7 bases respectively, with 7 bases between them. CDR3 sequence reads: CASSQRDQPQHF. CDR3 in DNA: TGTGCCAGCAGCCAGCGAGACCAGCCCCAGCATTTT.